Following are 5 T cell receptor beta chains from one sample sequenced in a study of cytomegalovirus exposure and HLA in healthy donors. The protocol was immunoSEQ multiplex PCR, while the TCRdb copy is restricted to in-frame clones and leaves out a portion. The sample holds tens of thousands of clones; around 97% are singletons and the top ten take 2% to 2.5%. The sequencing input was PBMCs. These receptors originate from a man aged 18-30 years in good health and CMV-seronegative.

The chain is built from TRBV19 and TRBJ2-3; 8 bases are a match to TRBD2. Germline CDR1 reads LNHDA; CDR2 reads SQIVND (reference sequence). This CDR3 has 14 residues. V shed 7 bases and J 4 bases; nucleotides not matched to a gene: 7. The CDR3 nucleotides are TGTGCCAGTAAGCGGGAGAGGGGATCAGATACGCAGTATTTT. Protein product: CASKRERGSDTQYF.

The genes are TRBV19 and TRBJ1-1; tentative D call: TRBD1 (5 bases). This CDR3 is 12 amino acids long. Germline V gene lookup returns CDR1 LNHDA and CDR2 SQIVND (reference sequence). The CDR3 loop reads CATGLTNTEAFF. The CDR3 region has the DNA TGTGCGACGGGACTAACGAACACTGAAGCTTTCTTT. Looking up the rest from reference TRBV19 and TRBJ1-1 gives the full variable domain: DGGITQSPKYLFRKEGQNVTLSCEQNLNHDAMYWYRQDPGQGLRLIYYSQIVNDFQKGDIAEGYSVSREKKESFPLTVTSAQKNPTAFYLCATGLTNTEAFFGQGTRLTVV.

The rearrangement uses TRBV2 and TRBJ1-2; 9 bases are shared with TRBD1. V dropped 9 bases and J dropped 4; count of bases not matched to a gene: 6. Per germline, CDR1 SNHLY and CDR2 FYNNEI. The CDR3 is 13 residues long. This CDR3 is CASPGTGSYGYTF. For the CDR3, the DNA is TGTGCCAGTCCCGGGACAGGGTCCTATGGCTACACCTTC.

In this sample, this clone turned up once. V gene TRBV28 combines with J gene TRBJ1-5; TRBD1 aligns across 9 bases. Germline loops: CDR1 MDHEN, CDR2 SYDVKM. The CDR3 is 14 residues long. The ends lost 5 bases at V and 2 bases at J; junction bases unmatched: 1. The CDR3 DNA reads as TGTGCCAGCAGTCGACAGGGGGGCAATCAGCCCCAGCATTTT. Translation: CASSRQGGNQPQHF.

The chain carries TRBV5-4 and TRBJ1-5; D possibly corresponds to TRBD1 (6 bases). CDR3 size: 13 residues. Germline CDR1 reads SGHNT; CDR2 reads YYREEE (reference sequence). Trimming pared 0 bases from V and 7 bases from J, leaving 8 bases between. This CDR3 reads CASSLGQAQPQHF. CDR3 coding DNA: TGTGCCAGCAGCTTGGGACAGGCCCAGCCCCAGCATTTT.